One sample yielded the 26 T cell receptor beta chains listed below, sequenced in a study of CD8 T cells in Susac syndrome. It was with random hexamers that 0.5 to 1 ug RNA was reverse transcribed. TCRdb re-derived calls from the immunoSEQ multiplex PCR reads in MiXCR, one entry per CDR3 protein. Of around 170,000 distinct CDR3 sequences detected, under 95% appear once; the ten largest clones hold under 0.085%. Sequenced input: CD4+ T cells from PBMCs. Every receptor here comes from a human donor in good health.

The J gene is TRBJ2-1, the V gene TRBV5-4; perhaps TRBD2 as D (5 bases). The CDR3 has 15 amino acids. Germline CDR1 reads SGHNT; CDR2 reads YYREEE (reference sequence). V was clipped by 0 bases and J by 0 bases, with 7 bases between them. Written as DNA, the CDR3 is TGTGCCAGCAGCTTGGGGGGAGCCTCCTACAATGAGCAGTTCTTC. It yields the protein CASSLGGASYNEQFF.

This clonotype was seen once. V usage is TRBV5-1 and J usage is TRBJ2-7; 9 bases fit TRBD1. The germline V gene encodes CDR1 SGHRS and CDR2 YFSETQ. The CDR3 sequence is 13 residues long. After removal of 4 bases from V and 7 bases from J, the junction contained 6 bases not matched to a gene. The CDR3 nucleotides are TGCGCCAGCAGCCGGGACAGGGCCTTAGAGCAGTACTTC. The encoded protein is CASSRDRALEQYF.

The chain combines TRBV12-3 or TRBV12-4 with TRBJ1-3; TRBD1 is a possible D gene (5 bases). CDR3 length: 14 amino acids. V lost 6 bases to trimming and J lost 0 bases, with 9 bases between them. The CDR3 DNA sequence: TGTGCCAGCAGCCCCGGGACCTCTGGAAACACCATATATTTT. This gives the protein CASSPGTSGNTIYF.

On this clonotype itself: Here the CDR3 omits its conserved ending phenylalanine or tryptophan, so a read error is the likely source. The DNA is omitted, as the CDR3 cannot be located on it reliably, and the CDR3 follows TCRdb's listing. The chain combines TRBV6-4 with TRBJ2-5; whether TRBD1, the table's D call, matches the DNA was not checked. Per germline, CDR1 MRHNA and CDR2 SNTAGT. The CDR3 is made up of 12 amino acids, end residues included. The CDR3 is CASRPLGGGGYL.

The rearrangement uses TRBV5-4 and TRBJ1-2; D not resolved. CDR3 length equals 13 residues. V lost 2 bases and J 5 bases, leaving 10 bases between the germline ends. CDR1 and CDR2 (germline): SGHNT, YYREEE (reference sequence). This chain's CDR3 is CASSFDAEYGYTF. In DNA form, the CDR3 reads TGTGCCAGCAGCTTTGATGCGGAATATGGCTACACCTTC.

V and J are TRBV27 and TRBJ1-1; TRBD1 might be the D (5 bases). CDR1 and CDR2 from the germline V gene are MNHEY and SMNVEV (reference sequence). The CDR3 sequence is 15 residues long. The ends were cut back, 2 bases at V and 0 bases at J, with 10 bases in the middle. CDR3 residues: CASSLGGGMNTEAFF. In DNA form, the CDR3 reads TGTGCCAGCAGTTTAGGGGGGGGGATGAACACTGAAGCTTTCTTT.

This chain connects TRBV18 to TRBJ2-2, with 10 bases identical to TRBD1. This CDR3 is built from 16 residues. Germline V gene data show CDR1 as KGHSH and CDR2 as LQKENI. The J segment lost 6 bases and the V segment lost 5 bases, leaving 9 bases of the junction unmatched. The CDR3 nucleotides are TGTGCCAGCTCAAAACCGGGACAGGGGATGGCCGGGGAGCTGTTTTTT. Residues: CASSKPGQGMAGELFF.

The chain uses TRBV5-1 and TRBJ1-2, with D unresolved. V was clipped by 1 base and J by 4 bases, with 14 bases between them. The CDR3 has 15 residues. CDR1 and CDR2 (germline): SGHRS, YFSETQ. CDR3 in DNA: TGCGCCAGCAGCTTGCGGACGGGAGGGATCTATGGCTACACCTTC. It yields the protein CASSLRTGGIYGYTF.

The chain carries TRBV5-4 and TRBJ2-2, with 7 bases fitting TRBD1. Germline CDR1 SGHNT, CDR2 YYREEE (reference sequence). V lost 5 bases and J lost 2; bases outside the gene matches: 6. The CDR3 is 15 residues long. The chain's CDR3 is CASRAGTDNTGELFF. In DNA, the CDR3 is TGTGCCAGCAGGGCCGGGACAGACAACACCGGGGAGCTGTTTTTT.

The V and J genes are TRBV6-6 and TRBJ2-7, with TRBD2 identical over 7 bases. CDR1 is MNHNY, CDR2 SVGAGI, per germline (reference sequence). The CDR3 is 14 residues long. Trimming removed 4 bases from V and 1 base from J; junction bases left unmatched: 4. CDR3 sequence (DNA): TGTGCCAGCAGTTGGTCTAGCGGATCCTACGAGCAGTACTTC. This encodes CASSWSSGSYEQYF.

The CDR3 nucleotides are TGCAGTGCTCACCCGGACTACTACAATGAGCAGTTCTTC. This gives the protein CSAHPDYYNEQFF. The chain is built from TRBV20-1 and TRBJ2-1, with D possibly TRBD2 on 6 matching bases. Germline V gives CDR1 DFQATT, CDR2 SNEGSKA (reference sequence). The CDR3 covers 13 residues. Trimming removed 5 bases from V and 3 bases from J, with 11 bases in between.

This chain joins TRBV28 and TRBJ2-3, with 7 positions matching TRBD2. V lost 6 bases, J lost 0 bases, and 3 bases stayed unmatched. Germline V CDR1 and CDR2: MDHEN, SYDVKM. The CDR3 spans 14 residues. CDR3 protein: CASSNSGSTDTQYF. CDR3 DNA: TGTGCCAGCAGCAATAGCGGGAGCACAGATACGCAGTATTTT.

This chain joins TRBV28 and TRBJ2-3, with D possibly being TRBD1 or TRBD2 (6 bases each). The CDR3 covers 14 residues. The V gene's germline CDR1 is MDHEN and CDR2 SYDVKM. The V and J ends lost 6 bases and 9 bases respectively, with 19 bases between them. CDR3 coding DNA: TGTGCCAGCAGGGCGACGTCTCGGAGGGGGACGCAGTATTTT. It translates to CASRATSRRGTQYF. Full variable domain (rest looked up from reference TRBV28 and TRBJ2-3): DVKVTQSSRYLVKRTGEKVFLECVQDMDHENMFWYRQDPGLGLRLIYFSYDVKMKEKGDIPEGYSVSREKKERFSLILESASTNQTSMYLCASRATSRRGTQYFGPGTRLTVL.

The chain carries TRBV6-2 or TRBV6-3 and TRBJ2-7, with a weak D call TRBD2 (6 bases). Germline-derived CDR1 and CDR2 are MNHEY and SVGEGT. The CDR3 is 14 amino acids. With 6 bases removed from V and 6 bases from J, the gap between germline ends came to 18 bases. The CDR3 DNA sequence: TGTGCCAGCAGCGCTAGACTAGTCTTCAGCGAGCAGTACTTC. Translating gives CASSARLVFSEQYF.

The rearrangement joins TRBV20-1 to TRBJ2-7; D is possibly TRBD1 (6 bases). The length of the CDR3 is 12 residues. Germline V gene lookup returns CDR1 DFQATT and CDR2 SNEGSKA (reference sequence). V lost 6 bases and J lost 6, with 15 bases in between. CDR3 amino acids: CSATGQTIEQYF. The CDR3 DNA sequence: TGCAGTGCCACGGGACAAACGATCGAGCAGTACTTC.

J is TRBJ2-1 and V is TRBV2; D might be TRBD1 (5 bases). CDR1 is SNHLY and CDR2 is FYNNEI in the germline V gene. V gave up 8 bases and J gave up 0 bases, with 14 bases separating them. The CDR3 is made up of 15 amino acids. The CDR3 loop reads CASEGYRSSYNEQFF. DNA for the CDR3: TGTGCCAGCGAAGGGTACAGGAGCTCCTACAATGAGCAGTTCTTC.

The CDR3 region has the DNA TGTGCCAGCAGCCCTGCAGGGGCCCTTTCCTATGGCTACACCTTC. Translating it yields CASSPAGALSYGYTF. The J gene is TRBJ1-2, the V gene TRBV28; the D gene is possibly TRBD1 (6 bases). The CDR3 has 15 residues. Germline values: CDR1 MDHEN, CDR2 SYDVKM. The germline V and J ends were trimmed by 6 bases and 4 bases, with 18 bases remaining between them.

This clonotype was detected once. V gene TRBV19 combines with J gene TRBJ1-2; D unclear. There are 12 residues in the CDR3. The V gene's germline CDR1 is LNHDA and CDR2 SQIVND (reference sequence). Trimming took 4 bases from V and 14 from J, leaving 17 bases between them. The CDR3 protein is CASSTLAPQLTF. The CDR3, as DNA: TGTGCCAGTAGTACCCTCGCCCCGCAGTTGACCTTC.

This clonotype was detected once. This chain connects TRBV20-1 to TRBJ2-3, with D unclear. V gave up 5 bases and J gave up 4 bases, with 13 bases separating them. CDR3 length equals 13 residues. In germline, CDR1 is DFQATT, CDR2 SNEGSKA (reference sequence). CDR3 in amino acids: CSACSTYPDTQYF. CDR3 nucleotides: TGCAGTGCTTGTTCTACGTACCCAGATACGCAGTATTTT.

J is TRBJ2-7 and V is TRBV20-1; D possibly corresponds to TRBD2 (6 bases). Trimming cost V 6 bases and J 6 bases, with 15 bases left between them. The CDR3 extends over 12 amino acids. In germline, CDR1 is DFQATT, CDR2 SNEGSKA (reference sequence). Here the CDR3 DNA reads TGCAGTGCCTACCCCCGGGAGAGCGAGCAGTACTTC. Translated, it gives CSAYPRESEQYF.

The chain employs TRBV5-1 and TRBJ2-7, with TRBD2 as a possible D gene (5 bases). The CDR3 contains 13 residues. Trimming pared 0 bases from V and 7 bases from J, leaving 11 bases between. In germline, CDR1 is SGHRS, CDR2 YFSETQ. The CDR3 region is CASSLDGVWEQYF. Here the CDR3 DNA reads TGCGCCAGCAGCTTGGACGGGGTCTGGGAGCAGTACTTC.

The V gene is TRBV4-3, the J gene TRBJ2-3; D unresolved. Between the trimmed V and J ends, which lost 3 bases and 6 bases, there was a span of 13 bases. Germline V CDR1 and CDR2: LGHNA, YSLEER. The CDR3 is 14 amino acids. The CDR3 is CASSQRTPPDTQYF. The CDR3 region has the DNA TGCGCCAGCAGCCAGAGGACCCCCCCCGATACGCAGTATTTT.

V is TRBV2 and J is TRBJ1-5, with D uncertain. CDR1 is SNHLY, CDR2 FYNNEI, per germline. The CDR3 spans 14 residues. V gave up 1 base and J gave up 3 bases, with 7 bases separating them. For the CDR3, the DNA is TGTGCCAGCAGTGAAGGGCAGCCCAATCAGCCCCAGCATTTT. Encoded protein: CASSEGQPNQPQHF.

The gene calls are TRBV29-1 and TRBJ2-2; D gene uncertain. Germline loops: CDR1 SQVTM, CDR2 ANQGSEA. V was trimmed by 4 bases and J by 5 bases, leaving 11 bases between them. The CDR3 is made up of 13 amino acids. The CDR3 DNA reads as TGCAGCGTTGGGTTTAGGCAGACCGGGGAGCTGTTTTTT. Translating gives CSVGFRQTGELFF.

The rearrangement uses TRBV7-9 and TRBJ2-7; D remains unclear. The length of the CDR3 is 13 residues. V lost 5 bases and J 4 bases, leaving 12 bases between the germline ends. Germline V gene data show CDR1 as SEHNR and CDR2 as FQNEAQ (reference sequence). The CDR3 reads CASSIRGSYEQYF. As DNA, the CDR3 is TGTGCCAGCAGCATCCGTGGGTCATACGAGCAGTACTTC.

V and J are TRBV7-2 and TRBJ2-6; TRBD1 aligns across 9 bases. The germline V gene encodes CDR1 SGHTA and CDR2 FQGNSA. The ends lost 9 bases at V and 4 bases at J; junction bases unmatched: 13. The CDR3 covers 17 residues. The CDR3 DNA reads as TGTGCCAGTCAGCCCGGGACAGGGAGATCCGGGGCCAACGTCCTGACTTTC. Translation: CASQPGTGRSGANVLTF.